These 23 T cell receptor beta chains came from one sample sequenced in a study of cytomegalovirus exposure and HLA in healthy donors. Amplification used 60 Vbeta primers and 13 Jbeta primers. Assay used: immunoSEQ multiplex PCR; TCRdb lists only in-frame clones, some missing. Of more than 110,000 clones listed, about four fifths are singletons. Sequenced sample: PBMCs. The receptor set was obtained from a man between 35 and 55 years old in good health and CMV-seropositive.

For this clone: The germline gene is not matched at one end of the junction; a read error may be the cause. The chain carries TRBV7-9 and TRBJ1-3; 8 nucleotides match TRBD1. Germline CDR1 SEHNR, CDR2 FQNEAQ (reference sequence). The CDR3 contains 15 residues. For the CDR3, the DNA is TGTGCCAGCAGCTGGGACAGGACCTCTGGAACCACCATATATTTT. Translated: CASSWDRTSGTTIYF.

V is TRBV6-5 and J is TRBJ2-4; 10 bases line up with TRBD1. With 2 bases clipped from V and 5 bases from J, the junction kept 0 bases outside the gene matches. Germline-derived CDR1 and CDR2 are MNHEY and SVGAGI. The CDR3 is 14 amino acids. CDR3 sequence reads: CASSYGTGENIQYF. The CDR3 DNA sequence: TGTGCCAGCAGTTACGGGACAGGGGAAAACATTCAGTACTTC.

This clone was seen a handful of times. V gene TRBV15 combines with J gene TRBJ2-5; D may be TRBD2 (5 bases). The V end lost 1 base, the J end lost 5 bases, and 11 bases lay between the germline ends. CDR1 and CDR2 (germline): LNHNV, YYDKDF (reference sequence). This CDR3 contains 14 residues. For the CDR3, the DNA is TGTGCCACCAGCAGAGTACTAGTAAGGGAGACCCAGTACTTC. Translated, it gives CATSRVLVRETQYF.

V is TRBV6-5 and J is TRBJ1-1, with D tentatively TRBD1 (5 bases). CDR1 is MNHEY, CDR2 SVGAGI, per germline. Trimming cost V 5 bases and J 5 bases, with 18 bases left between them. The CDR3 loop spans 15 amino acids. The CDR3 loop reads CASSAQAGTGTEAFF. The CDR3 region has the DNA TGTGCCAGCAGTGCCCAAGCGGGGACGGGGACTGAAGCTTTCTTT.

This chain joins TRBV6-1 and TRBJ2-7, with TRBD1 matching 9 bases. Trimming at V came to 4 bases and at J to 4 bases, leaving 11 bases not matched to a gene. Germline V gives CDR1 MNHNS, CDR2 SASEGT. This CDR3 region has 16 residues. The CDR3 is CASSVTPGQGGYEQYF. CDR3 sequence (DNA): TGTGCCAGCAGTGTAACTCCGGGACAGGGCGGTTACGAGCAGTACTTC.

The CDR3 sequence: CASSQGDRDTDTQYF. In DNA, the CDR3 is TGCGCCAGCAGCCAAGGGGACAGGGACACAGATACGCAGTATTTT. V and J are TRBV4-1 and TRBJ2-3; 9 positions match TRBD1. This CDR3 spans 15 amino acids. Germline V lookup: CDR1 MGHRA, CDR2 YSYEKL. V shed 1 base and J 2 bases; nucleotides not matched to a gene: 1.

The sample holds one count of this clone. The gene calls are TRBV28 and TRBJ1-5, with D perhaps TRBD1 (5 bases). This CDR3 contains 14 residues. CDR1 and CDR2 (germline): MDHEN, SYDVKM. V shed 3 bases and J shed 2 bases, with 8 bases lying between them. In nucleotides, the CDR3 is TGTGCCAGCAGTTTTGGGGCAGGCAATCAGCCCCAGCATTTT. It yields the protein CASSFGAGNQPQHF.

The chain recombines TRBV18 with TRBJ1-4; the match to TRBD1 covers 8 bases. This CDR3 has 15 residues. Losses at the gene ends were 0 bases for V and 6 bases for J; bases not matched to a gene: 3. Germline lookup yields CDR1 KGHSH and CDR2 LQKENI. CDR3 amino acids: CASSPPTTGDEKLFF. CDR3 nucleotide sequence: TGTGCCAGCTCACCACCAACGACAGGGGATGAAAAACTGTTTTTT. The full variable domain, in which reference TRBV18 and TRBJ1-4 provide the parts outside the CDR3, is NAGVMQNPRHLVRRRGQEARLRCSPMKGHSHVYWYRQLPEEGLKFMVYLQKENIIDESGMPKERFSAEFPKEGPSILRIQQVVRGDSAAYFCASSPPTTGDEKLFFGSGTQLSVL.

Of note for this clone: Germline is not matched at one junction end, which may reflect a read error. V and J are TRBV7-9 and TRBJ2-1, with 8 positions matching TRBD2. This CDR3 comprises 16 residues. CDR1 is SEHNR and CDR2 is FQNEAQ in the germline V gene (reference sequence). The CDR3, as DNA: TGTTCCAGCAGCCCACGGGGGGGCTTAACCTACAATGAGCAGTTCTTC. Translating gives CSSSPRGGLTYNEQFF. Full variable domain (outside the CDR3, taken from reference TRBV7-9 and TRBJ2-1): DTGVSQNPRHKITKRGQNVTFRCDPISEHNRLYWYRQTLGQGPEFLTYFQNEAQLEKSRLLSDRFSAERPKGSFSTLEIQRTEQGDSAMYLCSSSPRGGLTYNEQFFGPGTRLTVL.

V usage is TRBV9 and J usage is TRBJ1-2, with 8 bases that match TRBD1. The CDR3 has 14 residues. The V gene end was trimmed by 0 bases and the J gene end by 7 bases; junction bases not matched to a gene: 5. Germline CDR1 and CDR2: SGDLS and YYNGEE. The DNA of the CDR3 is TGTGCCAGCAGCGTAGGCAGGGGGCAGGGTGGCTACACCTTC. Its protein product is CASSVGRGQGGYTF.

This clone appeared a single time. The CDR3 loop reads CASSPGTSGLYNEQFF. The CDR3, as DNA: TGTGCCAGCAGCCCCGGGACTAGCGGCCTTTACAATGAGCAGTTCTTC. The chain recombines TRBV27 with TRBJ2-1; 11 bases fit TRBD2. The V gene's germline CDR1 is MNHEY and CDR2 SMNVEV (reference sequence). The CDR3 has 16 amino acids. The ends lost 6 bases at V and 4 bases at J; junction bases unmatched: 8.

The chain recombines TRBV5-1 with TRBJ2-5; 7 bases align to TRBD2. The CDR3 has 15 residues. The trim removed 0 bases at V and 5 bases at J, leaving 7 bases unmatched. The V gene's germline CDR1 is SGHRS and CDR2 YFSETQ. The CDR3 DNA reads as TGCGCCAGCAGCTTGGAAACGGGAGGTTGGGAGACCCAGTACTTC. Protein product: CASSLETGGWETQYF.

The chain employs TRBV9 and TRBJ2-3; TRBD2 matches 13 bases. The CDR3 has 15 residues. V was pared by 4 bases and J by 1 base, with 0 bases of the junction left unmatched. Germline-derived CDR1 and CDR2 are SGDLS and YYNGEE. CDR3 region: CASSTSGRGTDTQYF. CDR3 bases: TGTGCCAGCAGCACTAGCGGGAGGGGCACAGATACGCAGTATTTT. The whole variable domain, remainder taken from reference TRBV9 and TRBJ2-3, is DSGVTQTPKHLITATGQRVTLRCSPRSGDLSVYWYQQSLDQGLQFLIQYYNGEERAKGNILERFSAQQFPDLHSELNLSSLELGDSALYFCASSTSGRGTDTQYFGPGTRLTVL.

The chain couples TRBV14 to TRBJ2-7; TRBD1 is a possible D gene (6 bases). CDR3 length: 13 residues. Germline V lookup: CDR1 SGHDN, CDR2 FVKESK. Trimming took off 6 bases at V and 7 bases at J, with 16 bases between the two ends. In nucleotides, the CDR3 is TGTGCCAGCAGTCGAAACAGGGCTGGGGAGCAGTACTTC. Translation gives CASSRNRAGEQYF.

This clone has a single count. The chain employs TRBV11-3 and TRBJ2-2; 9 bases align to TRBD1. The CDR3 has 15 residues. J was trimmed by 7 bases and V by 5 bases; bases with no gene match: 8. CDR1 and CDR2 from the germline V gene are SGHNT and YENEEA. CDR3 loop: CASSPLGTGSGELFF. The DNA of the CDR3 is TGTGCCAGCAGCCCCCTGGGGACAGGGAGCGGGGAGCTGTTTTTT.

J is TRBJ2-3 and V is TRBV7-6, with TRBD1 matching 7 bases. Germline trimming cut 5 bases from V and 0 bases from J; bases unmatched to any gene: 5. This CDR3 is 15 amino acids long. In germline, CDR1 is SGHVS, CDR2 FNYEAQ. The CDR3 nucleotides are TGTGCCAGCAGCCCTCGACAGGGTAGCACAGATACGCAGTATTTT. This gives the protein CASSPRQGSTDTQYF.

CDR3 bases: TGTGCCAGCAGTTCACGGGACACCTATGGCTACACCTTC. It specifies CASSSRDTYGYTF. The chain carries TRBV7-2 and TRBJ1-2; tentatively, D is TRBD1 (6 bases). Trimming shortened V by 6 bases and J by 4 bases, and 12 bases separated the two germline ends. The CDR3 totals 13 residues. Germline lookup yields CDR1 SGHTA and CDR2 FQGNSA.

This sequence joins TRBV12-5 and TRBJ2-1; unclear D gene. V gave up 1 base and J gave up 5 bases, with 3 bases separating them. CDR3 length: 12 residues. Germline CDR1 LGHNT, CDR2 FRNRAP. The CDR3 DNA reads as TGTGCTAGTGGTTTGGGGCACAATGAGCAGTTCTTC. It yields the protein CASGLGHNEQFF.

V and J are TRBV11-2 and TRBJ2-5; tentative D call: TRBD1 (6 bases). TRBJ2-7 matches the DNA end more closely, so the J call is doubtful. Germline CDR1 SGHAT, CDR2 FQNNGV. The length of the CDR3 is 15 residues. The DNA of the CDR3 is TGTGCCAGCAGCTTAGAAGTGGGGGACATCTACGAGCAGTACTTC. Protein: CASSLEVGDIYEQYF.

The chain uses TRBV21-1 and TRBJ2-7; TRBD1 reflects the table's D call only, with no check against the DNA. TRBV21-1 is tagged as a pseudogene. The CDR3 is made up of 14 amino acids. Here the CDR3 DNA reads TGTGCCAGCAGCAAAGCCGGGACAGCCTACGAGCAGTACTTC. Translation gives CASSKAGTAYEQYF.

This clone has only a few counts. The chain employs TRBV7-9 and TRBJ2-5, with a tentative D call TRBD2 (7 bases). CDR1 and CDR2 from the germline V gene are SEHNR and FQNEAQ (reference sequence). The CDR3 has 12 residues. Trimming left V 3 bases short and J 9 bases short, with 11 bases between. CDR3 region: CASSLGGAAQYF. CDR3 DNA: TGTGCCAGCAGCTTGGGGGGGGCGGCCCAGTACTTC.

The CDR3 nucleotides read TGTGCCACCAGCAGGCCGTACAGGGACGGTGACGAGCAGTACTTC. It specifies CATSRPYRDGDEQYF. This sequence joins TRBV15 and TRBJ2-7; a weak D match, TRBD1 (6 bases). Germline lookup yields CDR1 LNHNV and CDR2 YYDKDF (reference sequence). There are 15 residues in the CDR3. Trimming shortened V by 3 bases and J by 5 bases, and 17 bases separated the two germline ends.

The CDR3 loop reads CASSLSRDRVYEQYF. The CDR3 region has the DNA TGTGCCAGCAGTTTATCACGGGACAGGGTCTACGAGCAGTACTTC. This chain uses TRBV27 with TRBJ2-7; 9 bases are shared with TRBD1. In germline, CDR1 is MNHEY, CDR2 SMNVEV (reference sequence). This CDR3 has 15 amino acids. J was trimmed by 3 bases and V by 0 bases; bases with no gene match: 3.